One and the same sample provided the 17 T cell receptor beta chains below, sequenced in a study of identical twins. Each CDR3 protein gets one entry after TCRdb re-called the 5' RACE reads with MiXCR. In the table there are some 1,600,000 distinct CDR3 sequences, about 30% of which are singletons. Sequencing was carried out using cord blood. These TCRs come from a newborn girl in good health.

A few counts support this clonotype. CDR3 loop: CAISDPDRYQETQYF. CDR3 DNA sequence: TGTGCCATCAGTGACCCGGACAGATACCAAGAGACCCAGTACTTC. The chain joins TRBV10-3 to TRBJ2-5; maybe TRBD1 (6 bases). The length of the CDR3 is 15 residues. Germline loops: CDR1 ENHRY, CDR2 SYGVKD. With 3 bases removed from V and 0 bases from J, the gap between germline ends came to 11 bases.

V is TRBV28 and J is TRBJ2-3, with a tentative D call TRBD1 (6 bases). The ends were cut back, 8 bases at V and 2 bases at J, with 20 bases in the middle. The CDR3 sequence is 16 residues long. CDR1 and CDR2 from the germline V gene are MDHEN and SYDVKM. In nucleotides, the CDR3 is TGTGCCAGCGGGCCAGGGGTGCTAGAACACACAGATACGCAGTATTTT. Protein: CASGPGVLEHTDTQYF.

The V gene is TRBV20-1, the J gene TRBJ1-6, with D tentatively TRBD1 (6 bases). Per germline, CDR1 DFQATT and CDR2 SNEGSKA (reference sequence). The CDR3 is 16 residues long. Trimming took off 3 bases at V and 7 bases at J, with 19 bases between the two ends. The CDR3 region has the DNA TGCAGTGCTAGGAGGAGTGGAGGGGGAATAAATTCACCCCTCCACTTT. Amino acid sequence: CSARRSGGGINSPLHF.

This chain uses TRBV12-3 or TRBV12-4 with TRBJ2-5; TRBD2 matches 9 bases. The J call may be mistaken, given a closer DNA end match to TRBJ2-4. This CDR3 contains 15 residues. In nucleotides, the CDR3 is TGTGCCAGCAGTTTAGGAGCGGGGGGCCGCTCCATTCAGTACTTC. Protein: CASSLGAGGRSIQYF.

In its sample, this clonotype was seen a few times. The chain has TRBV11-2 and TRBJ2-1; TRBD2 matches 7 bases. The germline V gene encodes CDR1 SGHAT and CDR2 FQNNGV. Losses at the gene ends were 5 bases for V and 4 bases for J; bases not matched to a gene: 8. The CDR3 extends over 15 amino acids. The CDR3 coding sequence is TGTGCCAGCAGCCCAACTAGCGATGGGTACAATGAGCAGTTCTTC. Translated: CASSPTSDGYNEQFF.

This clonotype turned up a few times. J is TRBJ2-7 and V is TRBV2, with D unclear. Trimming took off 3 bases at V and 1 base at J, with 4 bases between the two ends. Germline V gives CDR1 SNHLY, CDR2 FYNNEI. This CDR3 contains 12 residues. The CDR3 loop reads CASSEWSYEQYF. The CDR3 DNA follows: TGTGCCAGCAGTGAGTGGTCCTACGAGCAGTACTTC.

The rearrangement uses TRBV7-2 and TRBJ2-3; D remains unclear. The V gene lost 1 base and the J gene lost 0 bases, with 11 bases spanning the gap. Germline CDR1 reads SGHTA; CDR2 reads FQGNSA. This CDR3 spans 16 amino acids. CDR3 in DNA: TGTGCCAGCAGCTTAGATCCAGCGCCTAGCACAGATACGCAGTATTTT. It specifies CASSLDPAPSTDTQYF.

This clonotype was seen ten or more times. This sequence joins TRBV29-1 and TRBJ1-2, with D unresolved. Trimming left V 3 bases short and J 0 bases short, with 5 bases between. The CDR3 is 12 residues long. Looked up from germline, CDR1 is SQVTM and CDR2 is ANQGSEA. Here the CDR3 reads CSVDAANYGYTF. For the CDR3, the DNA is TGCAGCGTTGACGCAGCTAACTATGGCTACACCTTC.

The V and J genes are TRBV10-2 and TRBJ2-7; 10 bases map to TRBD2. Germline CDR1 is WSHSY and CDR2 is SAAADI. The CDR3 has 16 residues. V was clipped by 0 bases and J by 3 bases; unmatched bases: 5. CDR3 nucleotide sequence: TGCGCCAGCAGTGAGTCACTAGCGGGGACCCTCTACGAGCAGTACTTC. Protein: CASSESLAGTLYEQYF.

The chain has TRBV28 and TRBJ2-1, with D maybe TRBD1 (7 bases). This CDR3 contains 16 residues. Germline CDR1 is MDHEN and CDR2 is SYDVKM. The V end lost 6 bases, the J end lost 3 bases, and 18 bases lay between the germline ends. CDR3 DNA: TGTGCCAGCAGCTCGCAGACTAGGGGGCACTACAATGAGCAGTTCTTC. Its protein is CASSSQTRGHYNEQFF.

This chain uses TRBV29-1 with TRBJ2-1; D ambiguous. Trimming left V 3 bases short and J 4 bases short, with 13 bases between. The CDR3 loop spans 14 amino acids. Germline CDR1 reads SQVTM; CDR2 reads ANQGSEA. CDR3 coding DNA: TGCAGCGTTGACCGAAGCCTTAGATACAATGAGCAGTTCTTC. Translation: CSVDRSLRYNEQFF.

J is TRBJ1-1 and V is TRBV10-3; 8 bases are shared with TRBD1. J gave up 8 bases and V 5 bases, and 1 base lay outside the gene matches. This CDR3 has 11 amino acids. The germline CDR1 and CDR2 sequences are ENHRY and SYGVKD. DNA of the CDR3: TGTGCCATCAGTCGACAGGGGGAAGCTTTCTTT. Encoded protein: CAISRQGEAFF.

The J gene is TRBJ2-7, the V gene TRBV4-2; D gene unclear. Germline values: CDR1 LGHNA, CDR2 YNFKEQ. This CDR3 has 13 residues. V dropped 4 bases and J dropped 0 bases, with 7 bases sitting between them. The DNA for the CDR3 is TGTGCCAGCAGCCGACATAGCTCCTACGAGCAGTACTTC. Its translation: CASSRHSSYEQYF.

Only a few counts were recorded for this clonotype. This chain joins TRBV5-1 and TRBJ2-3, with TRBD2 matching 7 bases. Germline V CDR1 and CDR2: SGHRS, YFSETQ. Trimming cost V 0 bases and J 3 bases; bases outside gene matches: 16. CDR3 length: 19 residues. The CDR3 nucleotides are TGCGCCAGCAGCTTGGAGGGGCTGACCTACACCGGGAGGACAGATACGCAGTATTTT. This gives the protein CASSLEGLTYTGRTDTQYF.

This clonotype was seen just once. The V gene is TRBV2, the J gene TRBJ2-1; D is possibly TRBD1 or TRBD2 (5 bases each). Trimming pared 2 bases from V and 7 bases from J, leaving 18 bases between. The CDR3 consists of 16 residues. The germline CDR1 and CDR2 sequences are SNHLY and FYNNEI. The chain's CDR3 is CASSEWGKQRGNEQFF. DNA for the CDR3: TGTGCCAGCAGTGAATGGGGGAAGCAGAGGGGTAATGAGCAGTTCTTC.

J is TRBJ2-7 and V is TRBV6-5; D not resolved. CDR1 is MNHEY and CDR2 is SVGAGI in the germline V gene. The CDR3 extends over 11 amino acids. CDR3 DNA: TGTGCTGCCCAGGATAATTCGGAGCAGTACTTC. It yields the protein CAAQDNSEQYF.

This chain joins TRBV9 and TRBJ2-5; possible D gene TRBD1, 6 bases. V was cut by 0 bases and J by 11 bases, with 17 bases left in between. Germline V gene data show CDR1 as SGDLS and CDR2 as YYNGEE. CDR3 length equals 14 residues. In DNA form, the CDR3 reads TGTGCCAGCAGCGTAGTGGGGGCCCCGGGTGAGCAGTACTTC. This translates into CASSVVGAPGEQYF.